This T cell receptor (beta chain) came from a study of a mutant IDH1 vaccine in newly diagnosed glioma. The wider study: Sex distribution of treated patients was roughly 62% male and approximately 38% female; mean age was around 40 years.

This sample's time point: week 35, safety follow-up. Vaccination used 300 ug of mutant IDH1 20-mer peptide per dose, with topical imiquimod. In weeks 1, 3, 5, 7, 11, 15, 19 and 23, patients were vaccinated. V was pared by 1 base and J by 4 bases, with 6 bases of the junction left unmatched. This CDR3 region has 16 residues. Germline values: CDR1 LGHNA, CDR2 YNFKEQ. The protocol was immunoSEQ multiplex PCR, while the TCRdb copy is restricted to in-frame clones and leaves out a portion. The table lists fewer than 45,000 clones, more than 80% of them singletons. Details on this clone: The target antigen is unknown.

This receptor was obtained from a middle-aged man with glioma. Sequencing was performed on PBMCs, taken from a glioma patient whose treatment included an IDH1 peptide vaccine. The rearrangement uses TRBV4-2 and TRBJ2-3, with 9 bases aligning to TRBD2. The CDR3 DNA sequence: TGTGCCAGCAGCCAAGTTAGCGGGGGAGTGGCAGATACGCAGTATTTT. Translated: CASSQVSGGVADTQYF.